This T cell receptor beta chain was recorded in a study of CD8 T cells in Susac syndrome. Negative isolation yielded CD4+ and CD8+ T cells, and FACS enriched TEMRA cells. Germline-derived CDR1 and CDR2 are DFQATT and SNEGSKA (reference sequence). CDR3 length equals 14 residues. V was clipped by 5 bases and J by 4 bases, with 17 bases between them. RNA amounts of about 0.5 to 1 ug underwent reverse transcription with random hexamers. Amplification of TCR beta CDR3 was carried out by immunoSEQ multiplex PCR, which covered 54 Vbeta and 13 Jbeta segments. TCRdb used MiXCR to reprocess the immunoSEQ multiplex PCR reads, holding one entry per CDR3 protein. The profile shows 120,000 or so distinct CDR3 sequences, around 94% of them singletons.

Sequenced sample: CD4+ T cells from PBMCs. The chain couples TRBV20-1 to TRBJ1-1, with unresolved D. This TCR was recovered from a human donor with multiple sclerosis. CDR3 in amino acids: CSAPSPVSGTEAFF. CDR3 DNA: TGCAGTGCTCCTTCCCCAGTCTCGGGCACTGAAGCTTTCTTT.